This T cell receptor beta chain was profiled in a study of blood T cell repertoires in COVID-19. Looking at the study overall: Acute and convalescent COVID-19 samples came from the United States, Italy and Spain.

V dropped 4 bases and J dropped 6; count of bases not matched to a gene: 8. This CDR3 contains 14 residues. Germline V CDR1 and CDR2: LNHDA, SQIVND (reference sequence). Participants were aged roughly 18 to 95 years, lived in over 20 US areas, and enrolled virtually. The study counted Cohort 3 donors as recovered given two negative PCRs, clearance, or symptom resolution. Data came from immunoSEQ multiplex PCR; TCRdb stores just in-frame clones and leaves some out. The repertoire consists of about 400,000 clones, with 89% occurring once and the leading ten covering 1.7%. The receptor was derived from a woman aged 25 to 39 who had recovered from COVID-19. The chain is built from TRBV19 and TRBJ1-1; 7 bases align to TRBD1. The sequencing sample was made of PBMCs or T cells enriched from blood (not recorded which). This CDR3 reads CASSTSGQLSEAFF. CDR3 DNA: TGTGCCAGTAGTACCTCGGGACAGTTATCTGAAGCTTTCTTT.